Reported below is one T cell receptor (beta chain). These data originate in a study of blood T cell repertoires in COVID-19. At the level of the study: T cells, B-cell-depleted T cells, or PBMCs provided the cDNA or gDNA that served as material.

Authors' data handling: Estimation of nucleated cell counts was performed using reference gene primer amplification. The data were produced by immunoSEQ multiplex PCR, yet TCRdb's version contains in-frame clones alone and is incomplete. The V and J calls and clone size come from that table; D and trimming were worked out from the DNA. The table lists about 15,000 clones, around 82% of them singletons. Trimming took off 5 bases at V and 1 base at J, with 11 bases between the two ends. The CDR3 loop spans 14 amino acids. CDR1 is SGHDT, CDR2 YYEEEE, per germline. The material sequenced was peripheral blood. This sequence joins TRBV5-6 and TRBJ2-3; weak D call: TRBD2 (6 bases). This TCR derives from a human donor in a cohort sampled during active COVID-19. The CDR3 sequence: CASSSLAGTDTQYF. CDR3 sequence (DNA): TGTGCCAGCAGTTCATTAGCGGGCACAGATACGCAGTATTTT.